The clone carrying this T cell receptor (beta chain) came up many times. Its cognate antigen is unknown. The sample is drawn from a study of metastatic and nonmetastatic thyroid tumors. Study overall: Repertoire comparisons spanned blood and tumor or nodule tissue from malignant and benign thyroid patients.

Unmatched junction bases numbered 6, after V lost 6 bases and J lost 5 bases. CDR1 MNHEY and CDR2 SVGEGT come from the germline V gene. The CDR3 sequence is 14 residues long. Study-wide results and caveats: Benign nodules were reported to have significantly lower TCR beta diversity than malignant thyroid tumors, in blood and tumor.

No treatment had been given to any patient before thyroid surgery. Source study methods: The study took CDR3 differences across clinicopathological groups and made a distant-metastasis classifier for papillary thyroid cancer from them. TCRdb re-called the PCR reads with MiXCR. TCRdb's processing, not the study's, gives the V and J calls here. The sample comprises 15,000 to 20,000 clones, about a fifth of which are singletons, and about a sixth rests with the top ten. The TCR sequence derives from a female donor with papillary thyroid cancer or a benign thyroid nodule (not recorded which). Some clones in this sample may be carry-over from other donors' samples. The chain combines TRBV6-2 or TRBV6-3 with TRBJ2-4; 8 nucleotides line up with TRBD2. The sequencing input was tumor tissue. The CDR3 DNA reads TGTGCCAGCAGACCCGGACTAGCTGAAAACATTCAGTACTTC. This encodes CASRPGLAENIQYF.